This T cell receptor (beta chain) was recovered during a study of human T cells and chemical hapten exposure. Across the study: Per-sample TCR yields varied mainly from small pooled library volume differences. Findings of the study overall: The number of TCRs over 1 in 1000 frequency stayed unchanged after DPC.

Specified time point: healthy volunteer bleed at 2 weeks. The authors' total RNA extraction used unfractionated whole blood. About this clonotype: Its target is not known.

V was trimmed by 4 bases and J by 7 bases, leaving 11 bases between them. The CDR3 sequence is 13 residues long. In germline, CDR1 is MNHNY, CDR2 SVGAGI (reference sequence). TCRdb passed the RACE reads through MiXCR, listing each CDR3 protein once. The sample lists tens of thousands of distinct CDR3 sequences, about 10% occurring once. The TCR sequence derives from a female donor in good health. Some clones in this sample may be carry-over from other donors' samples. The material sequenced was whole blood. The chain employs TRBV6-6 and TRBJ2-1; TRBD1 is a possible D gene (5 bases). DNA of the CDR3: TGTGCCAGCAGTTTAGTGTGGACAAATGAGCAGTTCTTC. This codes for CASSLVWTNEQFF.